The clone carrying this TCR beta chain was seen a few times. The data were taken from a study of blood T cell repertoires in COVID-19. Overall study context: Samples of COVID-19 (acute and convalescent) were obtained from the United States, Italy and Spain. T cells, B-cell-depleted T cells, or PBMCs supplied cDNA or gDNA.

Germline loops: CDR1 KGHSH, CDR2 LQKENI. This CDR3 comprises 12 residues. J gave up 11 bases and V 3 bases, and 6 bases lay outside the gene matches. In the authors' workflow: Nucleated cell number was recorded as an estimate derived from reference gene primer amplification. Repertoires were generated with immunoSEQ multiplex PCR, while TCRdb's copy carries only in-frame clones and drops some. The D gene and trimming were derived from the DNA, and the V and J assignments and clone size from that table. The table shows some 97,000 clones, with around four fifths occurring only once. The receptor comes from a man aged 45 to 65 with active or convalescent COVID-19. The gene calls are TRBV18 and TRBJ2-7, with TRBD1 matching over 8 bases. The sample consisted of peripheral blood. DNA of the CDR3: TGTGCCAGCTCACCCGACAGGGGCGCTGAGTACTTC. Encoded protein: CASSPDRGAEYF.